The present TCR beta chain was sequenced within a study of blood T cell repertoires in COVID-19. On the study more broadly: Italy, Spain and the United States were the sources of the convalescent and acute COVID-19 samples. The cDNA or gDNA used as material had been derived from T cells, B-cell-depleted T cells, or PBMCs.

Everyone who took part was roughly 18 to 89 years old, and they came from about two dozen US areas. Assignment of participants to cohorts was predicated upon participant-reported clinical history. The CDR3 totals 15 residues. The V end was cut by 2 bases, the J end by 4 bases, with 15 bases between. Germline CDR1 and CDR2: SGHRS and YFSETQ. Clones were sequenced by immunoSEQ multiplex PCR, and TCRdb holds only the in-frame ones, with some missing. The sample lists 150,000 to 200,000 clones, about four fifths seen once, with 3% to 3.5% in the top ten. The rearrangement uses TRBV5-1 and TRBJ1-2, with D maybe TRBD1 (6 bases). Input material: PBMCs or T cells enriched from blood (not recorded which). This receptor was taken from a woman between 25 and 40 years old who had been exposed to COVID-19. This CDR3 reads CASSLAGAEGYGYTF. In DNA, the CDR3 is TGCGCCAGCAGCTTAGCAGGGGCTGAGGGCTATGGCTACACCTTC.